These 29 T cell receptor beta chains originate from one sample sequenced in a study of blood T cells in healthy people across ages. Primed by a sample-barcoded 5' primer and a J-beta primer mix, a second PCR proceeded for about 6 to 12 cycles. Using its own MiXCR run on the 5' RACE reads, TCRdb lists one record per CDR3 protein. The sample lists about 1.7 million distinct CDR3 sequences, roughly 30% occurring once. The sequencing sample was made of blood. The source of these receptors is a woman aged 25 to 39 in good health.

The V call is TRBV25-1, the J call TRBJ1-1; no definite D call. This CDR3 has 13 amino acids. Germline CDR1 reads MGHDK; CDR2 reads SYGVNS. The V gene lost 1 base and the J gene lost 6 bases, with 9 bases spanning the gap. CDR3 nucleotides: TGTGCCAGCAGTGAATCGGGGTTCTCTGAAGCTTTCTTT. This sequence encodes CASSESGFSEAFF.

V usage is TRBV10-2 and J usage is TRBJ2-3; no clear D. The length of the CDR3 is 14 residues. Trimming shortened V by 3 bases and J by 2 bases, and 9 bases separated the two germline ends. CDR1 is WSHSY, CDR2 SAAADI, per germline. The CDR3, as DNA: TGCGCCAGCAGTGATAAGGTCCACACAGATACGCAGTATTTT. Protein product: CASSDKVHTDTQYF.

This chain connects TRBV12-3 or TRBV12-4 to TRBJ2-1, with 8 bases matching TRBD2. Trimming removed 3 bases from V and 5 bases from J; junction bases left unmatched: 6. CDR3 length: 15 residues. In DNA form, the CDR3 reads TGTGCCAGCAGTTTGGAGCGGGGGATTAACAATGAGCAGTTCTTC. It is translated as CASSLERGINNEQFF.

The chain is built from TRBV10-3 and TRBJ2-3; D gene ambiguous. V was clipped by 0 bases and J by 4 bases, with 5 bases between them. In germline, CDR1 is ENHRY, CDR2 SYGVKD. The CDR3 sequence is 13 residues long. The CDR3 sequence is CAISESYADTQYF. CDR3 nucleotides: TGTGCCATCAGTGAGTCTTACGCAGATACGCAGTATTTT.

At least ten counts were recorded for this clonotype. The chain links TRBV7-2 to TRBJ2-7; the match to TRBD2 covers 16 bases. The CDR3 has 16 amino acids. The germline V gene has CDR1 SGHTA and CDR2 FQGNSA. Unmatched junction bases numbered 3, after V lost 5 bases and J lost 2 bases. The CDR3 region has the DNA TGTGCCAGCAGCACCGGGACTAGCGGGAGGGCCTACGAGCAGTACTTC. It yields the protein CASSTGTSGRAYEQYF. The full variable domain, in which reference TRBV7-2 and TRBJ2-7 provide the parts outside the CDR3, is GAGVSQSPSNKVTEKGKDVELRCDPISGHTALYWYRQSLGQGLEFLIYFQGNSAPDKSGLPSDRFSAERTGGSVSTLTIQRTQQEDSAVYLCASSTGTSGRAYEQYFGPGTRLTVT.

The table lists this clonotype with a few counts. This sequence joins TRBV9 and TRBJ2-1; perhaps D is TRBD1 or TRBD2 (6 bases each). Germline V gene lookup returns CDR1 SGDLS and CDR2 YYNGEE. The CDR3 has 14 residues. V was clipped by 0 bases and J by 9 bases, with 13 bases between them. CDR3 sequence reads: CASSVGTGAGEQFF. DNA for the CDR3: TGTGCCAGCAGCGTAGGTACGGGGGCGGGTGAGCAGTTCTTC. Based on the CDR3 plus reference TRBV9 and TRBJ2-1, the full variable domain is DSGVTQTPKHLITATGQRVTLRCSPRSGDLSVYWYQQSLDQGLQFLIQYYNGEERAKGNILERFSAQQFPDLHSELNLSSLELGDSALYFCASSVGTGAGEQFFGPGTRLTVL.

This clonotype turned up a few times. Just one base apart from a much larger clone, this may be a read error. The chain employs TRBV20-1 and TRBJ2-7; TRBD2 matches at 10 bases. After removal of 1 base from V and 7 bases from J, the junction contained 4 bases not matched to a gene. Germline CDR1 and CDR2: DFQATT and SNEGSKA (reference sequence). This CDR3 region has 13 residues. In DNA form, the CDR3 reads TGCAGTGCTAGAGTCCTAGCGGGGGCAGAGCAGTACTTC. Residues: CSARVLAGAEQYF.

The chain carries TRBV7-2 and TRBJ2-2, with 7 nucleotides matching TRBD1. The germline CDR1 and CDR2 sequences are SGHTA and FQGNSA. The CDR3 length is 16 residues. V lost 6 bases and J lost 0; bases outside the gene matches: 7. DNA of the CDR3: TGTGCCAGCAGTTCACAGGGGAACGCGAACACCGGGGAGCTGTTTTTT. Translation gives CASSSQGNANTGELFF.

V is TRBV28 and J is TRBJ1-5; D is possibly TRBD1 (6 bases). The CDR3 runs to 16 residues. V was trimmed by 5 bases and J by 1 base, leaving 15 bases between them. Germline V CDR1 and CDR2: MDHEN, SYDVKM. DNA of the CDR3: TGTGCCAGCAGTCACCCCCAAGGGGGGAGCAATCAGCCCCAGCATTTT. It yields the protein CASSHPQGGSNQPQHF.

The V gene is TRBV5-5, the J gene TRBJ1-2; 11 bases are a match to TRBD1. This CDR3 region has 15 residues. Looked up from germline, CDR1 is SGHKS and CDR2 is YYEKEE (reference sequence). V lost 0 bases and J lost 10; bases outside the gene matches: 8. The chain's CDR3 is CASSLGPTGQGDYTF. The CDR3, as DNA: TGTGCCAGCAGCTTGGGACCGACGGGACAGGGGGACTACACCTTC.

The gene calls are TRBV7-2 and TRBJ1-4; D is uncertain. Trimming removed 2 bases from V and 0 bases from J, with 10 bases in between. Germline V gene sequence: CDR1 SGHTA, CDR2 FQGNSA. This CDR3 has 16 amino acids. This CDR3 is CASSLRTWATNEKLFF. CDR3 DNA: TGTGCCAGCAGCTTAAGAACCTGGGCAACTAATGAAAAACTGTTTTTT.

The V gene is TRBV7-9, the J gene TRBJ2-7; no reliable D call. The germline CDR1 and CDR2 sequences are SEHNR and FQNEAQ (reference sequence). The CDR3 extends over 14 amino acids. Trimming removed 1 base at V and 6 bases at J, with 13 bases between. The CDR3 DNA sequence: TGTGCCAGCAGCTTAGAAACCCCTGGGTCCGAGCAGTACTTC. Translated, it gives CASSLETPGSEQYF.

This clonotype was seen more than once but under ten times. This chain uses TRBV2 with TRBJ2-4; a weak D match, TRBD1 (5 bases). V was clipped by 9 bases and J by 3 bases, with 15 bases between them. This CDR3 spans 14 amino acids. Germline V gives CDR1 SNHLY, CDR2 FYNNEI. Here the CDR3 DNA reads TGTGCCAGTTGTATGAGGCAGGGCAAAAACATTCAGTACTTC. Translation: CASCMRQGKNIQYF. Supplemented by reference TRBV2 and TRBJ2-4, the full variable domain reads EPEVTQTPSHQVTQMGQEVILRCVPISNHLYFYWYRQILGQKVEFLVSFYNNEISEKSEIFDDQFSVERPDGSNFTLKIRSTKLEDSAMYFCASCMRQGKNIQYFGAGTRLSVL.

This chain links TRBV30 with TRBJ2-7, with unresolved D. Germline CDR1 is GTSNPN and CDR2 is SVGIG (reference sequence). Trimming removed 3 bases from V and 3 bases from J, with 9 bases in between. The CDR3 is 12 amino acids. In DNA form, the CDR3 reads TGTGCCTGGAGCCTACGGAACTACGAGCAGTACTTC. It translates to CAWSLRNYEQYF.

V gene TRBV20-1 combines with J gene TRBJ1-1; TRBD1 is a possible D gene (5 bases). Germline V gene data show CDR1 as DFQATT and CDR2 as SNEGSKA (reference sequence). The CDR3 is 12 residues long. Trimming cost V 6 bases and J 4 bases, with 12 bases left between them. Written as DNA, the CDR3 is TGCAGTGCAGCCCTGGGGGGCACTGAAGCTTTCTTT. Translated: CSAALGGTEAFF.

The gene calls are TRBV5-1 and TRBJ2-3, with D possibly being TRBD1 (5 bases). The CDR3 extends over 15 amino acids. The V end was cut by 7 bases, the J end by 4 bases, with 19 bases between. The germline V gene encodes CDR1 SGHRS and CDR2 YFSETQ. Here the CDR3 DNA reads TGCGCCAGCCGATCGGCGTGGGGCAGGGCAGATACGCAGTATTTT. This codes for CASRSAWGRADTQYF. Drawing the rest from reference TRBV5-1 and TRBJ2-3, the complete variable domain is KAGVTQTPRYLIKTRGQQVTLSCSPISGHRSVSWYQQTPGQGLQFLFEYFSETQRNKGNFPGRFSGRQFSNSRSEMNVSTLELGDSALYLCASRSAWGRADTQYFGPGTRLTVL.

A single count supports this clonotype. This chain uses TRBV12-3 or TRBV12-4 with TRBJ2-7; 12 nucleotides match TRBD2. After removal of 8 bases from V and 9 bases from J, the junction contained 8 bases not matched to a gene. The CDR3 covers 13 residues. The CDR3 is CASASGGAFGQYF. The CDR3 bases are TGTGCCAGCGCTAGCGGGGGGGCCTTTGGGCAGTACTTC.

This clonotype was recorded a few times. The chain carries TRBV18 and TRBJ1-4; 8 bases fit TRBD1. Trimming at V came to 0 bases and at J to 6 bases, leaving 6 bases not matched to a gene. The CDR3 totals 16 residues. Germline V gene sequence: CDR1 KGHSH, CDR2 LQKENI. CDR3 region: CASSPPGQGVDEKLFF. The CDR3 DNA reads TGTGCCAGCTCACCACCTGGACAGGGCGTGGATGAAAAACTGTTTTTT.

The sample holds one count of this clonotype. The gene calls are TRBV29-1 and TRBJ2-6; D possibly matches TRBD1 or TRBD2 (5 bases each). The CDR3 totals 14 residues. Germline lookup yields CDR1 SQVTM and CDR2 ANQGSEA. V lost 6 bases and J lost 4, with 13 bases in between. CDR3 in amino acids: CSVPGDAGANVLTF. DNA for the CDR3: TGCAGCGTCCCCGGGGACGCCGGGGCCAACGTCCTGACTTTC.

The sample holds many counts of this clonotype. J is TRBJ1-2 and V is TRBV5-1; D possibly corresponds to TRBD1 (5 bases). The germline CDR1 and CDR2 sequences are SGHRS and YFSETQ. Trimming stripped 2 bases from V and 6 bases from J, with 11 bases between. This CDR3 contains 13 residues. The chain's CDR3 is CASSLGAVDGYTF. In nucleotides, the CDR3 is TGCGCCAGCAGCTTAGGGGCGGTTGATGGCTACACCTTC.

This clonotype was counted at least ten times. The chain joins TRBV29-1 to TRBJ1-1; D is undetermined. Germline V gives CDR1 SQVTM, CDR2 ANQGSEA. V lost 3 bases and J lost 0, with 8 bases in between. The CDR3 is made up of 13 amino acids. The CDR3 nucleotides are TGCAGCGTTGAGAGGAGCATGAACACTGAAGCTTTCTTT. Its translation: CSVERSMNTEAFF.

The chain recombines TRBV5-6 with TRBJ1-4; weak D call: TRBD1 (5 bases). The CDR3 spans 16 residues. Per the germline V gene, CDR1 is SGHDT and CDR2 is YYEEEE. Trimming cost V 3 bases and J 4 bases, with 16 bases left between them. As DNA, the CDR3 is TGTGCCAGCAGCTACGCGCAGGGAACTGGTAATGAAAAACTGTTTTTT. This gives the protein CASSYAQGTGNEKLFF.

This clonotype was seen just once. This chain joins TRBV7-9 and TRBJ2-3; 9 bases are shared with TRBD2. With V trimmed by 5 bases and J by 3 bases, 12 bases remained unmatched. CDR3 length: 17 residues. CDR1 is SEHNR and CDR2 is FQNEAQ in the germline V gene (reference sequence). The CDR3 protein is CASSGRLAESQTDTQYF. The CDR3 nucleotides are TGTGCCAGCAGCGGGCGACTAGCGGAGTCTCAGACAGATACGCAGTATTTT.

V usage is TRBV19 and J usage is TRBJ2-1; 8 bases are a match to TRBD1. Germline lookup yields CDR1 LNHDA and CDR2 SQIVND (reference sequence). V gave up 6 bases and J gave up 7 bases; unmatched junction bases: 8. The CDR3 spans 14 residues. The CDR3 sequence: CASRDRTGRNEQFF. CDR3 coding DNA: TGTGCCAGTAGAGACAGGACAGGGCGAAATGAGCAGTTCTTC.

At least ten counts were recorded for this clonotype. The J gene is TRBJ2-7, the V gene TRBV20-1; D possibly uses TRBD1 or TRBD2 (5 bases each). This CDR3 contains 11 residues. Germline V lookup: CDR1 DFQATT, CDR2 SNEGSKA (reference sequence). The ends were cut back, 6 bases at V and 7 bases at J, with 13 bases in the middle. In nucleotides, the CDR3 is TGCAGTGCCCCTCAATGGGGGGAGCAGTACTTC. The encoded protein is CSAPQWGEQYF.

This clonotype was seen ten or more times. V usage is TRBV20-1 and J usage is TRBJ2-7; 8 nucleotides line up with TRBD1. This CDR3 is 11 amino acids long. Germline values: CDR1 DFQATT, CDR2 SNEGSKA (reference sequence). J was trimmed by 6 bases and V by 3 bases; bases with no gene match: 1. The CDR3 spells CSASQGAEQYF. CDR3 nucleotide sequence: TGCAGTGCTAGTCAGGGGGCCGAGCAGTACTTC.

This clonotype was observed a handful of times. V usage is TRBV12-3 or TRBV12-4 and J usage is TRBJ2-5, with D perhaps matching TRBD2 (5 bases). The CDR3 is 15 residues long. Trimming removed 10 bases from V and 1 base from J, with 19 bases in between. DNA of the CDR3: TGTGCCAATTATCCCGGGGTTCCCGCCCAAGAGACCCAGTACTTC. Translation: CANYPGVPAQETQYF.

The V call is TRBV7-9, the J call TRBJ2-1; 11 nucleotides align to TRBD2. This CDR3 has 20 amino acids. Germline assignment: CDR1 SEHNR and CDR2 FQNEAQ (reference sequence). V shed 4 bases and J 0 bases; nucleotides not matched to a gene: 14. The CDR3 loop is CASSYPTTSGSVRSYNEQFF. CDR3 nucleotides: TGTGCCAGCAGCTACCCAACTACTAGCGGGAGTGTCCGCTCCTACAATGAGCAGTTCTTC.

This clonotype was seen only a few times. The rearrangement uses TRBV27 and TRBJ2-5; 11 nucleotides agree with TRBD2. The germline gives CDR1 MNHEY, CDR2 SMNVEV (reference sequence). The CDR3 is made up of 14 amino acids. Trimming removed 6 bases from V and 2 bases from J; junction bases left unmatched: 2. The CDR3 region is CASRTSGVQETQYF. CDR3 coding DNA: TGTGCCAGCAGGACTAGCGGGGTTCAAGAGACCCAGTACTTC.